This record concerns one TCR beta chain sequence. Its specificity is unknown. These data come from a study of cytomegalovirus exposure and HLA in healthy donors. Broader study findings: Researchers catalogued 160 or so TCR beta chains as cytomegalovirus-associated.

Germline CDR1 is MNHEY and CDR2 is SMNVEV (reference sequence). V was clipped by 6 bases and J by 0 bases, with 12 bases between them. The CDR3 has 16 residues. Only in-frame clones appear in the TCRdb table, and some are missing; sequencing was by immunoSEQ multiplex PCR. The table records approximately 200,000 clones, over 65% of them present only once. This rearrangement joins TRBV27 to TRBJ2-6, with D perhaps matching TRBD1 (6 bases). Sequenced input: PBMCs. This TCR derives from a man aged 18-30 years in good health and CMV-seropositive. The CDR3 DNA sequence: TGTGCCAGCAGGCAGGGGTATCTCTCTGGGGCCAACGTCCTGACTTTC. This translates into CASRQGYLSGANVLTF. Combining the CDR3 with reference TRBV27 and TRBJ2-6 gives the whole variable domain EAQVTQNPRYLITVTGKKLTVTCSQNMNHEYMSWYRQDPGLGLRQIYYSMNVEVTDKGDVPEGYKVSRKEKRNFPLILESPSPNQTSLYFCASRQGYLSGANVLTFGAGSRLTVL.